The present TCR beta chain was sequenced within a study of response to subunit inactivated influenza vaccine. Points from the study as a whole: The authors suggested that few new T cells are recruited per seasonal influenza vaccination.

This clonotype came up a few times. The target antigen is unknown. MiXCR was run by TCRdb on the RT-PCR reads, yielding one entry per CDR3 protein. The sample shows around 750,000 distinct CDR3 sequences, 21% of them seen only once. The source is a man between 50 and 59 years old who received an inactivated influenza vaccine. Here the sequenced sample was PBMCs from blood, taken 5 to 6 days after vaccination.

CDR3 sequence: CAISVSGNSGANVLTF. The DNA of the CDR3 is TGTGCCATCAGTGTTAGCGGGAACTCTGGGGCCAACGTCCTGACTTTC. This chain joins TRBV10-3 and TRBJ2-6, with TRBD2 matching 8 bases. Trimming took 4 bases from V and 0 from J; bases not matched to a gene: 2. The CDR3 totals 16 residues. Germline V gene sequence: CDR1 ENHRY, CDR2 SYGVKD.